Presented here are 2 T cell receptor beta chains from one specimen sequenced in a study of T cell responses to AZD1222 COVID-19 vaccine. Here immunoSEQ multiplex PCR was the method, and the copy in TCRdb shows in-frame clones only, minus some. This sample yields tens of thousands of clones, of which about 91% are seen a single time; about 9.1% belongs to the top ten. This material consisted of peripheral blood, taken 28 days after the second dose of the MenACWY control vaccine. The receptor source for this set is an adult who received the MenACWY meningococcal vaccine as a control.

The rearrangement links TRBV29-1 to TRBJ1-1; TRBD1 matches at 11 bases. With V trimmed by 8 bases and J by 4 bases, 12 bases remained unmatched. This CDR3 region has 15 residues. Germline V gives CDR1 SQVTM, CDR2 ANQGSEA. This CDR3 reads CSIPRTGGIFTEAFF. As DNA, the CDR3 is TGCAGCATACCCCGGACAGGGGGCATTTTCACTGAAGCTTTCTTT.

The V call is TRBV6-5, the J call TRBJ2-7; D gene unclear. Germline loops: CDR1 MNHEY, CDR2 SVGAGI. V was shortened by 2 bases and J by 3 bases, with 2 bases between the two germline ends. The CDR3 covers 11 residues. The DNA of the CDR3 is TGTGCCAGCAGTTACGACTACGAGCAGTACTTC. Protein: CASSYDYEQYF.